This T cell receptor (beta chain) was sequenced for a study of monozygotic twins with cystic fibrosis. The data were produced by immunoSEQ multiplex PCR, yet TCRdb's version contains in-frame clones alone and is incomplete. The top ten hold under 2% of the sample, which has roughly 35,000 clones, approximately 87% seen once. Looked up from germline, CDR1 is SNHLY and CDR2 is FYNNEI. This CDR3 has 13 amino acids. Trimming cost V 7 bases and J 9 bases, with 15 bases left between them. The chain combines TRBV2 with TRBJ2-2, with D possibly TRBD2 on 5 matching bases. The TCR was taken from a girl aged 2 to 10 with cystic fibrosis. Sequences were obtained from blood. The CDR3 sequence is CASTLAPGRELFF. The CDR3 DNA reads as TGTGCCAGCACTCTTGCTCCGGGGAGGGAGCTGTTTTTT.